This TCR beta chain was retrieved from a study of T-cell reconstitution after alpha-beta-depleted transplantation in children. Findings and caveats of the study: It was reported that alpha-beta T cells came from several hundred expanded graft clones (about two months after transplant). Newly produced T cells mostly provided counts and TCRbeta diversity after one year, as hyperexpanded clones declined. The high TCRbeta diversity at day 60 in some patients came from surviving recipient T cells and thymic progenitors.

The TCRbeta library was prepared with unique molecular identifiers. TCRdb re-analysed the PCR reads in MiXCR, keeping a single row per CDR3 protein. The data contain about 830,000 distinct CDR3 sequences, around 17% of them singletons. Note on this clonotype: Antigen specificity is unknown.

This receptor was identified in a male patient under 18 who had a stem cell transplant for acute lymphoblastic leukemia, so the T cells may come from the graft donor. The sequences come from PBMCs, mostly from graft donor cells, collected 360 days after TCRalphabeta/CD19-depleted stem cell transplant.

CDR3 region: CASSLTTPGYEQYF. CDR3 bases: TGTGCCAGCAGCTTGACCACCCCGGGATACGAGCAGTACTTC. The chain joins TRBV5-5 to TRBJ2-7, with a weak D call TRBD2 (5 bases). V lost 1 base and J lost 4, with 12 bases in between. The CDR3 contains 14 residues. CDR1 SGHKS and CDR2 YYEKEE come from the germline V gene (reference sequence).